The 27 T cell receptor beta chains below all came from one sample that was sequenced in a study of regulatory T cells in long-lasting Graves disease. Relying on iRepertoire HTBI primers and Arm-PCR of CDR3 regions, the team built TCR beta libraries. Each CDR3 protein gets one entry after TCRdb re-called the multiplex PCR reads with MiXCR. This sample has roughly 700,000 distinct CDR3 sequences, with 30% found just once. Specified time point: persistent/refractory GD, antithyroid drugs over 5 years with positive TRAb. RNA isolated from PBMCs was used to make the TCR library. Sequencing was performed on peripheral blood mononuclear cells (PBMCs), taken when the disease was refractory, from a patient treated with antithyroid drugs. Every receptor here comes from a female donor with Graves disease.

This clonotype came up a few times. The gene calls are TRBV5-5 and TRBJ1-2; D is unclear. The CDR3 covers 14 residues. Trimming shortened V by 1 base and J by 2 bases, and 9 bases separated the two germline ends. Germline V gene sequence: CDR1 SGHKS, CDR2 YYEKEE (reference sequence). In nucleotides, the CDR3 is TGTGCCAGCAGCTTGTCGCTAGGCAACTATGGCTACACCTTC. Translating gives CASSLSLGNYGYTF.

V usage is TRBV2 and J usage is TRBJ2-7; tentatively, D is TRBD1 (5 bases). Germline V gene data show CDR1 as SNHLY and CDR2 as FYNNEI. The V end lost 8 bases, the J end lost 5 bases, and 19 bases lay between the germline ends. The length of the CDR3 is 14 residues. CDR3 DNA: TGTGCCAGCTCACTCCCCTCCAGGGCAAACGAGCAGTACTTC. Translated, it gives CASSLPSRANEQYF.

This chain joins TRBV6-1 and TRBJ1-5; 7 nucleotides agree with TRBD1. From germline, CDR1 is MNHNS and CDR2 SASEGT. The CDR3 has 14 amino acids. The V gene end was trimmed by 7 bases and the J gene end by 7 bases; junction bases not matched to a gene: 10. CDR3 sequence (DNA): TGTGCCAGCAAGAGAAACAGGGGATTCCAGCCCCAGCATTTT. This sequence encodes CASKRNRGFQPQHF.

CDR3 sequence: CASSVTGDTGNTIYF. CDR3 nucleotides: TGTGCCAGCAGCGTGACAGGAGATACGGGAAACACCATATATTTT. This chain uses TRBV9 with TRBJ1-3, with D possibly matching TRBD1 (6 bases). V lost 2 bases and J lost 4, with 13 bases in between. The CDR3 loop spans 15 amino acids. Germline V gene lookup returns CDR1 SGDLS and CDR2 YYNGEE.

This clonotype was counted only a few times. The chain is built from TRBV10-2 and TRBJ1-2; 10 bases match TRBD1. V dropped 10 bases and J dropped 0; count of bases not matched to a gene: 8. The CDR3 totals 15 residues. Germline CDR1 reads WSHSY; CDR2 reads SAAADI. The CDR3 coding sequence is TGCGCCACTTCAACCGGGACAGGGGCTAACTATGGCTACACCTTC. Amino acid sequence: CATSTGTGANYGYTF.

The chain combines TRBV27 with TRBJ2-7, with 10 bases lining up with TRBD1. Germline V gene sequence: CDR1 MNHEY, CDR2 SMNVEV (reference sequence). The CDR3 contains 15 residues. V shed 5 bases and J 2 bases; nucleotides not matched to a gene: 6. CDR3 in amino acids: CASSPEDRGPYEQYF. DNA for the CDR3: TGTGCCAGCAGTCCGGAAGACAGGGGGCCCTACGAGCAGTACTTC.

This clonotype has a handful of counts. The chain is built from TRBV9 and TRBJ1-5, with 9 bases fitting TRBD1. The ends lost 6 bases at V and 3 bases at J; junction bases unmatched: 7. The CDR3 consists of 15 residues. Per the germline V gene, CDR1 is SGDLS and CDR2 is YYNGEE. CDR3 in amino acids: CASTVGQGNNQPQHF. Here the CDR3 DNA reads TGTGCCAGCACGGTGGGACAGGGCAACAATCAGCCCCAGCATTTT.

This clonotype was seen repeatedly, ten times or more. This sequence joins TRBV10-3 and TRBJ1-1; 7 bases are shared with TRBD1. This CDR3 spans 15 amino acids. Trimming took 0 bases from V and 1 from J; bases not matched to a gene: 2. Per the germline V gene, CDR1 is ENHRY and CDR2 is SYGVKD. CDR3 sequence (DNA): TGTGCCATCAGTGAGTCGACAGGGCCGAACACTGAAGCTTTCTTT. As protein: CAISESTGPNTEAFF.

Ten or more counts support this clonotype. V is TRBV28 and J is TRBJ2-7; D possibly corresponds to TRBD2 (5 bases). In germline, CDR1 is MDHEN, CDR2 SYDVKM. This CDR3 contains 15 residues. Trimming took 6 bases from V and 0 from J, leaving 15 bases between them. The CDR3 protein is CASRSWAGLSYEQYF. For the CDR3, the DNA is TGTGCCAGCAGGTCCTGGGCCGGACTCTCCTACGAGCAGTACTTC.

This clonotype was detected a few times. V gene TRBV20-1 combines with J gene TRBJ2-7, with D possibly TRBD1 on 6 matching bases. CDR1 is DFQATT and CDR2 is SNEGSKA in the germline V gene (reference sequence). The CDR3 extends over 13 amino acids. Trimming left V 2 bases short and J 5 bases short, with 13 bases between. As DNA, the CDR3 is TGCAGTGCTAGACCGGGACACAAGGACGAGCAGTACTTC. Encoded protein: CSARPGHKDEQYF.

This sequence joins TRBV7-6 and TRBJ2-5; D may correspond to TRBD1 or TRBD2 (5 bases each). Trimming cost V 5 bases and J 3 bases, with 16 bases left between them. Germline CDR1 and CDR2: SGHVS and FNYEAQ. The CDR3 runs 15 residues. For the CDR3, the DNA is TGTGCCAGCAGCAGGGGACCAACTAGAGAAGAGACCCAGTACTTC. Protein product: CASSRGPTREETQYF. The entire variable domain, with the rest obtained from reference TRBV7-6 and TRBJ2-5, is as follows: GAGVSQSPRYKVTKRGQDVALRCDPISGHVSLYWYRQALGQGPEFLTYFNYEAQQDKSGLPNDRFSAERPEGSISTLTIQRTEQRDSAMYRCASSRGPTREETQYFGPGTRLLVL.

CDR3 sequence (DNA): TGTGCCAGCAGTGATAGTGGGAGCGGACCCTTGGAGCAGTACTTC. It yields the protein CASSDSGSGPLEQYF. The chain couples TRBV2 to TRBJ2-7; a possible D gene is TRBD2 (5 bases). This CDR3 has 15 amino acids. Germline CDR1 SNHLY, CDR2 FYNNEI. Trimming took off 3 bases at V and 7 bases at J, with 19 bases between the two ends.

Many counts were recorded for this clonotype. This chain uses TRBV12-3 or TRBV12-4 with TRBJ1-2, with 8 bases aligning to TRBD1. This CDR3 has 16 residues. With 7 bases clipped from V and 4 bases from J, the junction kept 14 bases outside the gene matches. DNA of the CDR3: TGTGCCAGCACCCCGCCCCCAGGGGGCAGCGGCTATGGCTACACCTTC. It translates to CASTPPPGGSGYGYTF.

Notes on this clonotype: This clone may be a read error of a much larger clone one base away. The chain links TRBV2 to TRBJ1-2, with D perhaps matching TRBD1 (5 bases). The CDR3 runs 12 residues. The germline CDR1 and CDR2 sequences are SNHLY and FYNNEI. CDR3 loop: CASRMRDYGCTF. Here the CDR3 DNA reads TGTGCCAGCAGAATGCGGGACTATGGCTGCACCTTC.

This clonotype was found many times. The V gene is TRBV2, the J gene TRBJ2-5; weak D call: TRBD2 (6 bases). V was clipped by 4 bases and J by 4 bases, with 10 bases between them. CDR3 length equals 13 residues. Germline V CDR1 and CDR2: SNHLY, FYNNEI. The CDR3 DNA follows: TGTGCCAGCAGTGGGGGGGAGTCAGAGACCCAGTACTTC. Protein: CASSGGESETQYF.

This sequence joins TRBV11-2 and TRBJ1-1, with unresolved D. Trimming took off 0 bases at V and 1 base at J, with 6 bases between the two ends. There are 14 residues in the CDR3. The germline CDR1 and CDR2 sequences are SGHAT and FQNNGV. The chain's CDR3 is CASSLDWENTEAFF. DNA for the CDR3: TGTGCCAGCAGCTTAGACTGGGAGAACACTGAAGCTTTCTTT. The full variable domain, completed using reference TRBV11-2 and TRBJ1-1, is EAGVAQSPRYKIIEKRQSVAFWCNPISGHATLYWYQQILGQGPKLLIQFQNNGVVDDSQLPKDRFSAERLKGVDSTLKIQPAKLEDSAVYLCASSLDWENTEAFFGQGTRLTVV.

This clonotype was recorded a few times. CDR3 nucleotide sequence: TGCAGTGCTGAGACACCGGGACAGGGAAATTCACCCCTCCACTTT. It encodes CSAETPGQGNSPLHF. J is TRBJ1-6 and V is TRBV20-1, with 9 bases identical to TRBD1. Trimming cost V 5 bases and J 7 bases; bases outside gene matches: 9. The CDR3 is 15 amino acids. Germline-derived CDR1 and CDR2 are DFQATT and SNEGSKA (reference sequence).

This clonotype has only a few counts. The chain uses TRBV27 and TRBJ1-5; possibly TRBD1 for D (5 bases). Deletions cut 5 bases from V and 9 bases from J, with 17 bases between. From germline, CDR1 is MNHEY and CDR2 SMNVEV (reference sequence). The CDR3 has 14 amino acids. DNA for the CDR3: TGTGCCAGCAGTCCCTCCGGGGCACTCATGCCCCAGCATTTT. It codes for CASSPSGALMPQHF.

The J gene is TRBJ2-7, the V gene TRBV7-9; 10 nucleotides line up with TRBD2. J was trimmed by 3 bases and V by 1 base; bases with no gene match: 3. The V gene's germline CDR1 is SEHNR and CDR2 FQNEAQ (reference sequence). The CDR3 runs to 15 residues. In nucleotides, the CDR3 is TGTGCCAGCAGCTTAGTGGCTAGCGGGAGCTACGAGCAGTACTTC. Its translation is CASSLVASGSYEQYF. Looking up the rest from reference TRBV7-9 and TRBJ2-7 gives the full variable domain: DTGVSQNPRHKITKRGQNVTFRCDPISEHNRLYWYRQTLGQGPEFLTYFQNEAQLEKSRLLSDRFSAERPKGSFSTLEIQRTEQGDSAMYLCASSLVASGSYEQYFGPGTRLTVT.

DNA of the CDR3: TGTGCCAGCAGTGAAGCAGGGGGGCCTTTAGAGGAGCAGTACTTC. Translating it yields CASSEAGGPLEEQYF. V is TRBV2 and J is TRBJ2-7, with D perhaps assigned TRBD1 or TRBD2 (6 bases each). CDR3 length: 15 residues. CDR1 and CDR2 (germline): SNHLY, FYNNEI. V was cut by 0 bases and J by 7 bases, with 16 bases left in between.

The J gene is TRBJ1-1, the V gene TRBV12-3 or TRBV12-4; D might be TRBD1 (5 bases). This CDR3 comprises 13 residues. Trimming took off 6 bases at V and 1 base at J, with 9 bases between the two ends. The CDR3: CASRDGQNTEAFF. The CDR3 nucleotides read TGTGCCAGCAGGGACGGACAGAACACTGAAGCTTTCTTT.

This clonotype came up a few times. For the CDR3, the DNA is TGTGCCATCACCGGGAGGGAAAGGAGCACAGATACGCAGTATTTT. It encodes CAITGRERSTDTQYF. The gene calls are TRBV6-1 and TRBJ2-3, with 8 bases lining up with TRBD2. The V segment lost 10 bases and the J segment 0 bases; nucleotides outside the gene matches: 9. Germline loops: CDR1 MNHNS, CDR2 SASEGT. This CDR3 is 15 amino acids long.

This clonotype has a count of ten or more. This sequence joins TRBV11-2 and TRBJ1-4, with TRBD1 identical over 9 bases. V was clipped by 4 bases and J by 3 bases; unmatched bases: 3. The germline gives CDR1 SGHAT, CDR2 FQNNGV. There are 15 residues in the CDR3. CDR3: CASSSYRGPNEKLFF. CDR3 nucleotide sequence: TGTGCCAGCAGCTCTTACAGGGGGCCTAATGAAAAACTGTTTTTT. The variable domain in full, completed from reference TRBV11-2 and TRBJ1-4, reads EAGVAQSPRYKIIEKRQSVAFWCNPISGHATLYWYQQILGQGPKLLIQFQNNGVVDDSQLPKDRFSAERLKGVDSTLKIQPAKLEDSAVYLCASSSYRGPNEKLFFGSGTQLSVL.

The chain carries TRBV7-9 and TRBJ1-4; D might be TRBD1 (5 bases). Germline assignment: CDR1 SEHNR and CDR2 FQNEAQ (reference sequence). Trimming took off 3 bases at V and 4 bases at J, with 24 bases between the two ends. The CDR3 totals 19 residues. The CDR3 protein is CASSFLARDQIPNNEKLFF. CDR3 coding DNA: TGTGCCAGCAGCTTTCTAGCCAGGGACCAGATCCCGAATAATGAAAAACTGTTTTTT.

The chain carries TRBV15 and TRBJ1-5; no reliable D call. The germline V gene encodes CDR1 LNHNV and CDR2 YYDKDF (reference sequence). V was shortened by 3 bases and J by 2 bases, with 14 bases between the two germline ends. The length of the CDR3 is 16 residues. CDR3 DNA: TGTGCCACCAGCAGCGACCTAGAGGCTGGCAATCAGCCCCAGCATTTT. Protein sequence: CATSSDLEAGNQPQHF.

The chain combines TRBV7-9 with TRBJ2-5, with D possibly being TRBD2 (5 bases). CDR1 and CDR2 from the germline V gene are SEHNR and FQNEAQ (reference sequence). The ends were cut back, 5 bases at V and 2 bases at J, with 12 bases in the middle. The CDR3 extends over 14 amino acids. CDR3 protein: CASSGRSGQETQYF. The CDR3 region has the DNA TGTGCCAGCAGCGGGCGGAGCGGTCAAGAGACCCAGTACTTC. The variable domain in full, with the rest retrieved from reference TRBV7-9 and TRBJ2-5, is DTGVSQNPRHKITKRGQNVTFRCDPISEHNRLYWYRQTLGQGPEFLTYFQNEAQLEKSRLLSDRFSAERPKGSFSTLEIQRTEQGDSAMYLCASSGRSGQETQYFGPGTRLLVL.

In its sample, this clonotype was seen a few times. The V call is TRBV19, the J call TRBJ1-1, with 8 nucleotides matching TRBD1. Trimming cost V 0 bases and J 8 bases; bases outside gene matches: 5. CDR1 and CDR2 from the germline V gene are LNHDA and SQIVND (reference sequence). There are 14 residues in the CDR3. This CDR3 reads CASSIDGTGGEAFF. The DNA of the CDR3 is TGTGCCAGTAGTATAGACGGGACAGGAGGGGAAGCTTTCTTT. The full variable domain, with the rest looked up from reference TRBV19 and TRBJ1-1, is DGGITQSPKYLFRKEGQNVTLSCEQNLNHDAMYWYRQDPGQGLRLIYYSQIVNDFQKGDIAEGYSVSREKKESFPLTVTSAQKNPTAFYLCASSIDGTGGEAFFGQGTRLTVV.